The clone carrying this TCR beta chain occurred many times. Its antigen is undetermined. The data belong to a study of breast tumors, draining lymph nodes, adjacent tissues. Findings of the study overall: Compared with basal-like, luminal-like tumors shared significantly more repertoire with nontumor tissue.

Germline CDR1 MNHNS, CDR2 SASEGT. The CDR3 is 17 residues long. V lost 5 bases to trimming and J lost 4 bases, with 23 bases between them. From the multiplex PCR reads, TCRdb called clonotypes with MiXCR, one entry per CDR3 protein. The sample has 13,000 or so distinct CDR3 sequences; 62% are singletons. The sequence derives from a female donor with breast cancer. Some clones in this sample may be carry-over from other donors' samples. V is TRBV6-1 and J is TRBJ1-2, with a tentative D call TRBD1 (6 bases). The material sequenced was tumor-adjacent breast tissue. CDR3 protein: CASSLATRGARSYGYTF. Here the CDR3 DNA reads TGTGCCAGCAGTCTGGCCACTCGGGGGGCACGCAGCTATGGCTACACCTTC.